This T cell receptor (beta chain) is drawn from a study of blood T cell repertoires in COVID-19. Sequencing used immunoSEQ multiplex PCR; TCRdb keeps in-frame clones, though not all of them. The table lists 200,000 to 300,000 clones, roughly 86% of them singletons. This CDR3 region has 15 residues. Germline CDR1 reads ENHRY; CDR2 reads SYGVKD. V lost 3 bases and J lost 0; bases outside the gene matches: 4. About this clone: The sample contains more than one DNA sequence encoding this CDR3.

The J gene is TRBJ2-7, the V gene TRBV10-3, with 8 bases fitting TRBD1. The TCR comes from a woman under 40 who had recovered from COVID-19. The sample consisted of peripheral blood. CDR3 sequence reads: CAISDPGQGSYEQYF. Here the CDR3 DNA reads TGTGCCATCAGTGACCCAGGACAGGGCTCCTACGAGCAGTACTTC.